The 27 T cell receptor beta chains given below trace back to one sample, sequenced in a study of beta chain features in type 1 diabetes. Reverse transcription of all isolated RNA meant that expressed TCRB transcripts were sequenced. Clones were read by immunoSEQ multiplex PCR, and TCRdb kept only the in-frame ones, dropping some. The sample contains 330,000 or so clones, about 15% of which appear only once. Sample: central memory CD4+ T cells from blood. These receptors originate from a man younger than 45 in good health.

This clone was seen only a few times. The gene calls are TRBV5-8 and TRBJ1-1; D not resolved. The germline V gene has CDR1 SGHTS and CDR2 YDEGEE. The CDR3 loop spans 16 amino acids. Trimming stripped 0 bases from V and 4 bases from J, with 16 bases between. The DNA of the CDR3 is TGTGCCAGCAGCTTGGTTGGCGGGGTCGGTGGCACTGAAGCTTTCTTT. Its protein product is CASSLVGGVGGTEAFF. Supplemented by reference TRBV5-8 and TRBJ1-1, the full variable domain reads EAGVTQSPTHLIKTRGQQATLRCSPISGHTSVYWYQQALGLGLQFLLWYDEGEERNRGNFPPRFSGRQFPNYSSELNVNALELEDSALYLCASSLVGGVGGTEAFFGQGTRLTVV.

This clone was picked up a small number of times. The V gene is TRBV6-4, the J gene TRBJ2-3; D ambiguous. The CDR3 totals 14 residues. Germline CDR1 is MRHNA and CDR2 is SNTAGT. Trimming pared 3 bases from V and 2 bases from J, leaving 9 bases between. The DNA for the CDR3 is TGTGCCAGCAGTGAAGGGTGGGCCACAGATACGCAGTATTTT. It specifies CASSEGWATDTQYF.

The chain couples TRBV7-9 to TRBJ2-3; 7 bases agree with TRBD1. The CDR3 consists of 14 residues. The ends lost 6 bases at V and 2 bases at J; junction bases unmatched: 5. Per the germline V gene, CDR1 is SEHNR and CDR2 is FQNEAQ (reference sequence). As DNA, the CDR3 is TGTGCCAGCAGGCCGGGACAGCACACAGATACGCAGTATTTT. Protein sequence: CASRPGQHTDTQYF. The full variable domain, in which reference TRBV7-9 and TRBJ2-3 provide the parts outside the CDR3, is DTGVSQNPRHKITKRGQNVTFRCDPISEHNRLYWYRQTLGQGPEFLTYFQNEAQLEKSRLLSDRFSAERPKGSFSTLEIQRTEQGDSAMYLCASRPGQHTDTQYFGPGTRLTVL.

CDR3 in amino acids: CASSQGLARRRGGEQYF. The CDR3 nucleotides read TGCGCCAGCAGCCAAGGGCTGGCAAGGCGAAGGGGGGGCGAGCAGTACTTC. The V and J genes are TRBV4-1 and TRBJ2-5, with a possible D match to TRBD2 (7 bases). The end of the DNA is better explained by TRBJ2-7, so the J call may be wrong. This CDR3 is 17 amino acids long. Germline V CDR1 and CDR2: MGHRA, YSYEKL.

The chain carries TRBV7-9 and TRBJ2-1, with 10 bases aligning to TRBD2. Looked up from germline, CDR1 is SEHNR and CDR2 is FQNEAQ (reference sequence). The V segment lost 4 bases and the J segment 4 bases; nucleotides outside the gene matches: 4. The CDR3 is 15 residues long. CDR3 DNA: TGTGCCAGCAGCTCCAGCGGGGGGGCTTACAATGAGCAGTTCTTC. This translates into CASSSSGGAYNEQFF.

The J gene is TRBJ2-2, the V gene TRBV7-8; D gene unclear. Trimming stripped 5 bases from V and 5 bases from J, with 6 bases between. The CDR3 extends over 12 amino acids. Germline loops: CDR1 SGHVS, CDR2 FQNEAQ. In nucleotides, the CDR3 is TGTGCCAGCAGCACCTCTACCGGGGAGCTGTTTTTT. Translating gives CASSTSTGELFF.

This clone was picked up a small number of times. This chain links TRBV11-3 with TRBJ2-3, with a tentative D call TRBD2 (5 bases). This CDR3 spans 15 amino acids. Germline CDR1 SGHNT, CDR2 YENEEA. V lost 1 base, J lost 0 bases, and 8 bases lay in between. CDR3 amino acids: CASSLARLSTDTQYF. CDR3 nucleotides: TGTGCCAGCAGCTTAGCGAGACTAAGCACAGATACGCAGTATTTT.

This clone was detected a few times. J is TRBJ1-1 and V is TRBV5-1; the match to TRBD1 covers 9 bases. The CDR3 is 17 residues long. The junction had 9 bases not matched to a gene; V was cut back by 0 bases and J by 3 bases. The germline V gene encodes CDR1 SGHRS and CDR2 YFSETQ. CDR3 protein: CASSLALGQGFHTEAFF. The CDR3 bases are TGCGCCAGCAGCTTGGCCTTAGGACAGGGGTTTCACACTGAAGCTTTCTTT. The variable domain in full, completed from reference TRBV5-1 and TRBJ1-1, reads KAGVTQTPRYLIKTRGQQVTLSCSPISGHRSVSWYQQTPGQGLQFLFEYFSETQRNKGNFPGRFSGRQFSNSRSEMNVSTLELGDSALYLCASSLALGQGFHTEAFFGQGTRLTVV.

This clone has more than one count but fewer than ten. V gene TRBV6-5 combines with J gene TRBJ1-6; D gene uncertain. CDR3 size: 16 residues. Germline values: CDR1 MNHEY, CDR2 SVGAGI. The V end lost 2 bases, the J end lost 7 bases, and 15 bases lay between the germline ends. Here the CDR3 DNA reads TGTGCCAGCAGTTACGGACCTAACTCGAGGAATTCACCCCTCCACTTT. It specifies CASSYGPNSRNSPLHF.

This clone was detected only a few times. V usage is TRBV27 and J usage is TRBJ2-5, with 9 positions matching TRBD2. The CDR3 consists of 15 residues. The germline gives CDR1 MNHEY, CDR2 SMNVEV (reference sequence). Trimming removed 8 bases from V and 4 bases from J; junction bases left unmatched: 11. The CDR3 DNA follows: TGTGCCAGCTCCTTGGGCCTAGCGGGACTAGAGACCCAGTACTTC. This codes for CASSLGLAGLETQYF.

The rearrangement links TRBV11-2 to TRBJ2-7, with D uncertain. V was trimmed by 5 bases and J by 4 bases, leaving 9 bases between them. This CDR3 contains 12 residues. Germline V lookup: CDR1 SGHAT, CDR2 FQNNGV. In nucleotides, the CDR3 is TGTGCCAGCAGCCTCCTACGGTACGAGCAGTACTTC. Its translation: CASSLLRYEQYF.

V usage is TRBV9 and J usage is TRBJ1-1, with 9 bases aligning to TRBD1. CDR1 is SGDLS, CDR2 YYNGEE, per germline. This CDR3 is 16 amino acids long. V was pared by 0 bases and J by 4 bases, with 7 bases of the junction left unmatched. CDR3 nucleotides: TGTGCCAGCAGCGTAGCCCTAACGACAGGGGGCACTGAAGCTTTCTTT. Protein product: CASSVALTTGGTEAFF.

This sequence joins TRBV6-5 and TRBJ2-3; D remains ambiguous. This CDR3 is built from 13 residues. Trimming took off 5 bases at V and 5 bases at J, with 11 bases between the two ends. CDR1 and CDR2 from the germline V gene are MNHEY and SVGAGI. In nucleotides, the CDR3 is TGTGCCAGCAGTCCGACGTTTAGAGATACGCAGTATTTT. Its protein product is CASSPTFRDTQYF.

This clone was seen only once. The chain links TRBV20-1 to TRBJ2-5; 7 positions agree with TRBD2. Germline assignment: CDR1 DFQATT and CDR2 SNEGSKA (reference sequence). CDR3 size: 11 residues. The CDR3 here is CSAGVQETQYF. The CDR3 nucleotides are TGCAGCGCGGGGGTCCAAGAGACCCAGTACTTC.

In its sample, this clone was seen many times. This sequence joins TRBV5-1 and TRBJ2-4, with D tentatively TRBD2 (6 bases). The CDR3 loop spans 10 amino acids. The germline V gene has CDR1 SGHRS and CDR2 YFSETQ. With 10 bases removed from V and 7 bases from J, the gap between germline ends came to 9 bases. CDR3 DNA sequence: TGCGCCGAACGGGAGAACATTCAGTACTTC. Translating gives CAERENIQYF.

This chain uses TRBV2 with TRBJ2-3, with 8 bases fitting TRBD2. CDR1 and CDR2 from the germline V gene are SNHLY and FYNNEI. The CDR3 loop spans 17 amino acids. The V gene end was trimmed by 4 bases and the J gene end by 3 bases; junction bases not matched to a gene: 12. The CDR3 protein is CASSVRGGQRLTDTQYF. The CDR3 nucleotides are TGTGCCAGCAGTGTTCGGGGGGGCCAGAGGTTGACAGATACGCAGTATTTT.

This chain connects TRBV25-1 to TRBJ2-1, with D perhaps assigned TRBD1 or TRBD2 (5 bases each). The CDR3 runs 13 residues. Trimming pared 4 bases from V and 5 bases from J, leaving 9 bases between. Germline V gene data show CDR1 as MGHDK and CDR2 as SYGVNS. The CDR3 nucleotides read TGTGCCAGCAGTGGAGGGACCAACAATGAGCAGTTCTTC. The encoded protein is CASSGGTNNEQFF.

The V call is TRBV5-6, the J call TRBJ1-2; D perhaps matches TRBD1 (5 bases). The CDR3 is 13 residues long. Trimming removed 3 bases from V and 8 bases from J, with 14 bases in between. Germline CDR1 is SGHDT and CDR2 is YYEEEE. The CDR3 spells CASSSEQAGGYTF. CDR3 bases: TGTGCCAGCAGCTCGGAACAGGCCGGCGGCTACACCTTC.

This clone showed up just a few times. The chain couples TRBV10-3 to TRBJ1-4, with D unclear. Germline CDR1 and CDR2: ENHRY and SYGVKD. With 2 bases removed from V and 7 bases from J, the gap between germline ends came to 8 bases. CDR3 length: 13 residues. DNA of the CDR3: TGTGCCATCAGTGAGCGGTCGGGTGAAAAACTGTTTTTT. Protein: CAISERSGEKLFF.

This clone was recorded a few times. The chain employs TRBV6-6 and TRBJ2-5; D perhaps matches TRBD2 (5 bases). Germline V gene lookup returns CDR1 MNHNY and CDR2 SVGAGI (reference sequence). The CDR3 spans 14 residues. The V and J ends lost 6 bases and 1 base respectively, with 12 bases between them. The DNA for the CDR3 is TGTGCCAGCAGCTTCCGTCGGGGCCAAGAGACCCAGTACTTC. Protein sequence: CASSFRRGQETQYF.

The V gene is TRBV6-5, the J gene TRBJ1-2; no clear D gene. V was trimmed by 7 bases and J by 7 bases, leaving 10 bases between them. The CDR3 sequence is 11 residues long. In germline, CDR1 is MNHEY, CDR2 SVGAGI. CDR3 amino acids: CASTTGSGYTF. DNA for the CDR3: TGTGCCAGCACCACGGGCTCTGGCTACACCTTC.

This clone was seen a few times. The V and J genes are TRBV4-3 and TRBJ1-5; TRBD1 aligns across 10 bases. Germline V gene lookup returns CDR1 LGHNA and CDR2 YSLEER. The J segment lost 4 bases and the V segment lost 0 bases, leaving 9 bases of the junction unmatched. This CDR3 region has 18 residues. CDR3 region: CASSQDSPGTGDNQPQHF. The CDR3 nucleotides read TGCGCCAGCAGCCAAGACTCACCCGGGACAGGGGATAATCAGCCCCAGCATTTT.

V usage is TRBV5-4 and J usage is TRBJ2-3; 10 nucleotides match TRBD2. J gave up 4 bases and V 0 bases, and 8 bases lay outside the gene matches. The CDR3 runs 17 residues. Germline CDR1 is SGHNT and CDR2 is YYREEE (reference sequence). The CDR3 DNA sequence: TGTGCCAGCAGCTTGGGTGGAAGCGGGGGGGCCGCAGATACGCAGTATTTT. This gives the protein CASSLGGSGGAADTQYF.

J is TRBJ1-1 and V is TRBV5-1; D might be TRBD1 (6 bases). The CDR3 sequence is 15 residues long. The germline V gene has CDR1 SGHRS and CDR2 YFSETQ. The V and J ends lost 4 bases and 1 base respectively, with 14 bases between them. The CDR3 protein is CASSPLPTGNTEAFF. DNA of the CDR3: TGCGCCAGCAGCCCGCTCCCGACAGGGAACACTGAAGCTTTCTTT.

CDR3 DNA: TGCGCCAGCAGCCTAGCCGACAGGGTCGGCGAGACCCAGTACTTC. As protein: CASSLADRVGETQYF. The chain combines TRBV4-3 with TRBJ2-5; 7 positions agree with TRBD1. Germline CDR1 is LGHNA and CDR2 is YSLEER. The junction had 10 bases not matched to a gene; V was cut back by 4 bases and J by 5 bases. The CDR3 totals 15 residues.

This clone has more than one count but fewer than ten. CDR3 DNA sequence: TGCGCCAGCAGCCAAGACCCGCGGGCGTCAACTAGCTACGAGCAGTACTTC. Translation: CASSQDPRASTSYEQYF. This chain connects TRBV4-3 to TRBJ2-7, with D perhaps TRBD2 (5 bases). V lost 0 bases and J lost 3, with 18 bases in between. CDR3 length equals 17 residues. In germline, CDR1 is LGHNA, CDR2 YSLEER.

This clone was detected only a few times. Distinct nucleotide sequences in the sample also encode this CDR3. J is TRBJ2-3 and V is TRBV27; D is unresolved. This CDR3 has 13 amino acids. V was cut by 2 bases and J by 3 bases, with 6 bases left in between. Per the germline V gene, CDR1 is MNHEY and CDR2 is SMNVEV (reference sequence). The CDR3 bases are TGTGCCAGCAGTTTAACGAGTACAGATACGCAGTATTTT. Residues: CASSLTSTDTQYF.